This TCR beta chain was identified in a study of cytotoxic CD8 clonotypes in ibrutinib-treated CLL. Only in-frame clones appear in the TCRdb table, and some are missing; sequencing was by immunoSEQ multiplex PCR. The data hold about 44,000 clones, with over 60% observed a single time. CDR3 length: 14 residues. Germline-derived CDR1 and CDR2 are SGHDN and FVKESK. Trimming took 2 bases from V and 1 from J; bases not matched to a gene: 0. The chain is built from TRBV14 and TRBJ2-3; 7 bases line up with TRBD2. The sequenced sample was PBMCs, obtained after 12 months of ibrutinib treatment. The clonotype comes from a human donor with chronic lymphocytic leukemia. For the CDR3, the DNA is TGTGCCAGCAGCCAAACTAGCGGCACAGATACGCAGTATTTT. It yields the protein CASSQTSGTDTQYF.